Shown below are 20 T cell receptor beta chains from a single sample sequenced in a study of Graves' ophthalmopathy and Graves' hyperthyroidism. Transcripts of RNA were the source for amplifying TCR beta CDR3 regions. Amplification began with first-round RT-PCR using HTBI primers, then second-round multiplex PCR was performed. TCRdb re-called the multiplex PCR reads through MiXCR, storing one row per CDR3 protein. The table includes roughly 350,000 distinct CDR3 sequences, about 18% detected once. Sample: peripheral blood. The receptor set was obtained from an adult woman with stable Graves' hyperthyroidism.

The table lists this clonotype with many counts. The chain uses TRBV2 and TRBJ1-1; TRBD1 might be the D (5 bases). CDR1 and CDR2 from the germline V gene are SNHLY and FYNNEI. CDR3 length: 13 amino acids. V dropped 6 bases and J dropped 6 bases, with 14 bases sitting between them. CDR3 in amino acids: CASRRTLPPEAFF. CDR3 DNA: TGTGCCAGCAGACGGACATTGCCCCCTGAAGCTTTCTTT.

The chain is built from TRBV27 and TRBJ2-3, with TRBD1 matching 7 bases. The germline V gene encodes CDR1 MNHEY and CDR2 SMNVEV (reference sequence). The junction had 5 bases not matched to a gene; V was cut back by 6 bases and J by 2 bases. The CDR3 is 14 amino acids. CDR3 bases: TGTGCCAGCAGCACTGACAGGGTCACAGATACGCAGTATTTT. Its translation is CASSTDRVTDTQYF.

This clonotype was recorded at least ten times. The DNA for the CDR3 is TGTGCCAGCAGTCCCTCCTCCCGGGGGAGAAGCTACACCTTC. Its protein is CASSPSSRGRSYTF. The V and J genes are TRBV28 and TRBJ1-2; maybe TRBD1 (5 bases). V was pared by 5 bases and J by 9 bases, with 19 bases between. Germline CDR1 reads MDHEN; CDR2 reads SYDVKM. The CDR3 contains 14 residues.

The V gene is TRBV5-1, the J gene TRBJ1-1, with D unresolved. V lost 7 bases and J lost 1, with 17 bases in between. The CDR3 runs to 15 residues. Germline CDR1 and CDR2: SGHRS and YFSETQ. CDR3 loop: CASRRTLVSNTEAFF. The CDR3 DNA reads as TGCGCCAGCCGTAGGACTCTAGTTTCGAACACTGAAGCTTTCTTT. The variable domain in full, with the rest retrieved from reference TRBV5-1 and TRBJ1-1, is KAGVTQTPRYLIKTRGQQVTLSCSPISGHRSVSWYQQTPGQGLQFLFEYFSETQRNKGNFPGRFSGRQFSNSRSEMNVSTLELGDSALYLCASRRTLVSNTEAFFGQGTRLTVV.

Ten or more counts support this clonotype. The chain couples TRBV5-1 to TRBJ2-2; 11 nucleotides align to TRBD2. Germline trimming cut 4 bases from V and 1 base from J; bases unmatched to any gene: 12. CDR1 is SGHRS, CDR2 YFSETQ, per germline. There are 19 residues in the CDR3. The CDR3 loop is CASSPGGLGLAGNTGELFF. CDR3 nucleotides: TGCGCCAGCAGCCCAGGAGGGCTAGGACTAGCGGGGAACACCGGGGAGCTGTTTTTT.

This clonotype came up many times. The chain combines TRBV12-3 or TRBV12-4 with TRBJ1-1, with 8 positions matching TRBD1. The CDR3 runs to 16 residues. V lost 6 bases, J lost 0 bases, and 9 bases stayed unmatched. The CDR3 DNA is TGTGCCAGCAGCCGGAACAGGGGGGTGGTGAACACTGAAGCTTTCTTT. It codes for CASSRNRGVVNTEAFF.

The genes are TRBV25-1 and TRBJ1-1; 10 bases align to TRBD1. The ends lost 6 bases at V and 2 bases at J; junction bases unmatched: 3. Germline CDR1 is MGHDK and CDR2 is SYGVNS. This CDR3 is built from 14 residues. The CDR3 DNA is TGTGCCAGCAGAAAGACAGGGGGCAACACTGAAGCTTTCTTT. This encodes CASRKTGGNTEAFF.

As regards this clonotype: Being one base from a much bigger clone, this may be a read error. J is TRBJ2-7 and V is TRBV7-9; the D is unclear. Trimming removed 5 bases at V and 7 bases at J, with 15 bases between. The CDR3 is 13 amino acids. Germline V gene lookup returns CDR1 SEHNR and CDR2 FQNEAQ (reference sequence). The CDR3 nucleotides are TGTGCCAGCAGCCCCAGGTGTGCGACTGAGCAGTACTTC. This translates into CASSPRCATEQYF.

This clonotype was seen at least ten times. The chain has TRBV6-5 and TRBJ2-7; the D gene is possibly TRBD2 (5 bases). The CDR3 contains 15 residues. Germline CDR1 reads MNHEY; CDR2 reads SVGAGI. V gave up 8 bases and J gave up 0 bases, with 17 bases separating them. DNA for the CDR3: TGTGCCAGCGGGCGGGCAGGCTCCCTCTCCTACGAGCAGTACTTC. Residues: CASGRAGSLSYEQYF.

This clonotype showed up many times. This sequence joins TRBV3-1 and TRBJ1-2; 7 nucleotides align to TRBD1. The germline CDR1 and CDR2 sequences are LGHDT and YNNKEL (reference sequence). The J segment lost 6 bases and the V segment lost 2 bases, leaving 3 bases of the junction unmatched. This CDR3 is 13 amino acids long. CDR3 sequence: CASSQQGVDGYTF. The DNA of the CDR3 is TGTGCCAGCAGCCAACAGGGGGTGGATGGCTACACCTTC.

This clonotype was detected many times. The chain joins TRBV29-1 to TRBJ1-2, with D unclear. In germline, CDR1 is SQVTM, CDR2 ANQGSEA. This CDR3 is 12 amino acids long. The ends were cut back, 3 bases at V and 3 bases at J, with 8 bases in the middle. The CDR3 sequence is CSVDFGDYGYTF. In DNA form, the CDR3 reads TGCAGCGTTGATTTCGGGGACTATGGCTACACCTTC.

This clonotype was found many times. The chain links TRBV7-2 to TRBJ1-3; the D is unclear. Between the trimmed V and J ends, which lost 1 base and 3 bases, there was a span of 10 bases. The germline CDR1 and CDR2 sequences are SGHTA and FQGNSA. The CDR3 totals 15 residues. The CDR3 is CASSLVQIIGNTIYF. The CDR3 nucleotides are TGTGCCAGCAGCTTAGTACAGATTATTGGAAACACCATATATTTT.

This clonotype was recorded many times. The V call is TRBV5-1, the J call TRBJ1-5; D is undetermined. V shed 6 bases and J shed 5 bases, with 12 bases lying between them. Looked up from germline, CDR1 is SGHRS and CDR2 is YFSETQ. The CDR3 is 13 residues long. CDR3 amino acids: CASIRYVDQPQHF. Written as DNA, the CDR3 is TGCGCCAGCATCCGATACGTTGATCAGCCCCAGCATTTT. The whole variable domain, filled in from reference TRBV5-1 and TRBJ1-5, reads KAGVTQTPRYLIKTRGQQVTLSCSPISGHRSVSWYQQTPGQGLQFLFEYFSETQRNKGNFPGRFSGRQFSNSRSEMNVSTLELGDSALYLCASIRYVDQPQHFGDGTRLSIL.

About this clonotype itself: A much more abundant neighbour one base away suggests this may be a read error. Because it lacks the conserved phenylalanine or tryptophan at the end, this CDR3 is likely a read error. The CDR3 nucleotides are TGTGCCAGCAGCAACACAGAGAACACCGGGGAGCTGTTTGTT. Protein product: CASSNTENTGELFV. The chain is built from TRBV11-3 and TRBJ2-2; D is unclear. Germline V gene data show CDR1 as SGHNT and CDR2 as YENEEA. Trimming shortened V by 5 bases and J by 1 base, and 8 bases separated the two germline ends. The CDR3 is 14 residues long.

This clonotype was observed once. The chain has TRBV19 and TRBJ1-6, with D possibly TRBD1 on 5 matching bases. This CDR3 is 13 amino acids long. V was shortened by 3 bases and J by 7 bases, with 7 bases between the two germline ends. Germline V CDR1 and CDR2: LNHDA, SQIVND (reference sequence). The CDR3 region is CASSIWGNSPLHF. The CDR3 nucleotides read TGTGCCAGTAGTATTTGGGGGAATTCACCCCTCCACTTT.

This clonotype was seen many times. The chain recombines TRBV10-3 with TRBJ2-7; maybe TRBD1 (5 bases). Between the trimmed V and J ends, which lost 0 bases and 6 bases, there was a span of 12 bases. Germline lookup yields CDR1 ENHRY and CDR2 SYGVKD. The CDR3 totals 14 residues. The CDR3 sequence: CAISESNQGSEQYF. CDR3 coding DNA: TGTGCCATCAGTGAGTCGAACCAGGGATCCGAGCAGTACTTC.

This chain uses TRBV24-1 with TRBJ2-5, with D possibly TRBD1 on 6 matching bases. The germline V gene has CDR1 KGHDR and CDR2 SFDVKD. V gave up 1 base and J gave up 4 bases, with 9 bases separating them. CDR3 length: 14 amino acids. CDR3 sequence reads: CATSDFQGRETQYF. The CDR3, as DNA: TGTGCCACCAGTGATTTCCAGGGGAGAGAGACCCAGTACTTC.

This clonotype was seen at least ten times. The rearrangement links TRBV2 to TRBJ2-4, with 8 bases fitting TRBD1. V trimming: 6 bases; J trimming: 2 bases; junction bases outside the gene matches: 9. The CDR3 has 16 residues. Germline CDR1 SNHLY, CDR2 FYNNEI. The CDR3 region is CASSADRGEPKNIQYF. The DNA for the CDR3 is TGTGCCAGCAGCGCCGACAGGGGAGAACCCAAAAACATTCAGTACTTC.

This clonotype was counted at least ten times. The chain carries TRBV19 and TRBJ2-5, with 8 bases lining up with TRBD1. Germline V gene sequence: CDR1 LNHDA, CDR2 SQIVND (reference sequence). The CDR3 sequence is 15 residues long. J lost 2 bases, V lost 7 bases, and 9 bases had no gene match. CDR3 sequence: CASNDGQGPQETQYF. The CDR3 DNA follows: TGTGCCAGTAATGATGGACAGGGACCTCAAGAGACCCAGTACTTC. The full variable domain, completed using reference TRBV19 and TRBJ2-5, is DGGITQSPKYLFRKEGQNVTLSCEQNLNHDAMYWYRQDPGQGLRLIYYSQIVNDFQKGDIAEGYSVSREKKESFPLTVTSAQKNPTAFYLCASNDGQGPQETQYFGPGTRLLVL.

There are many counts of this clonotype. This sequence joins TRBV28 and TRBJ2-7; no clear D. The CDR3 length is 15 residues. V lost 5 bases, J lost 0 bases, and 14 bases lay in between. The germline CDR1 and CDR2 sequences are MDHEN and SYDVKM. CDR3 sequence (DNA): TGTGCCAGCAGTCTCGGGTGGGGAAGCTCCTACGAGCAGTACTTC. Protein product: CASSLGWGSSYEQYF.